Included here is one T cell receptor beta chain sequence, with context. What it binds is unknown. The sample originates from a study of radiotherapy plus CTLA-4 blockade in lung cancer. Study details: Objective responses were documented in about 19% of patients, with disease control in around 30%.

Enrolled patients, whose metastatic non-small-cell lung cancer was chemo-refractory, received focal radiation plus CTLA-4 blockade with ipilimumab. The CDR3 totals 17 residues. The V gene's germline CDR1 is SGHDN and CDR2 FVKESK. The germline V and J ends were trimmed by 0 bases and 0 bases, with 11 bases remaining between them. Sequencing used immunoSEQ multiplex PCR; TCRdb keeps in-frame clones, though not all of them. The sample lists some 30,000 clones, roughly four fifths seen once, with about 7.7% in the top ten. General study results and limits: Response was reportedly best predicted by early blood T cell clone dynamics, with interferon-beta. Blood-borne expansion of tumor-derived TCR clones followed radiotherapy plus ipilimumab.

The receptor was derived from a human donor with non-small cell lung cancer who had stable disease on radiotherapy plus ipilimumab. This sample comprised peripheral blood, obtained from a patient treated with radiotherapy plus ipilimumab. The chain joins TRBV14 to TRBJ1-4; D remains unclear. CDR3 in amino acids: CASSQDFSFATNEKLFF. CDR3 DNA: TGTGCCAGCAGCCAAGATTTTAGTTTTGCAACTAATGAAAAACTGTTTTTT.